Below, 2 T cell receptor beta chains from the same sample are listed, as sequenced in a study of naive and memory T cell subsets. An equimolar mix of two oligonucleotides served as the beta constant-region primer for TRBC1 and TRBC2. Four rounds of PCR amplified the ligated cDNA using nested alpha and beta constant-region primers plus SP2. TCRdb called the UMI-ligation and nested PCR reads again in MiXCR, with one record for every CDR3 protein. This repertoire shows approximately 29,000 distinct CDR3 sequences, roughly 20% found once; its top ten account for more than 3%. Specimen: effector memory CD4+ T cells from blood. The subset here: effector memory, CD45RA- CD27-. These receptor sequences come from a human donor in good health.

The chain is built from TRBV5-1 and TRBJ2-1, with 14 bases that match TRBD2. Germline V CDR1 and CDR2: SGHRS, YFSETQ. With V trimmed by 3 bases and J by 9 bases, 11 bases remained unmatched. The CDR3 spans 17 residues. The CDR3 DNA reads TGCGCCAGCAGCTCCGGGACTAGCGGGAGAGGGACAAGTGAGCAGTTCTTC. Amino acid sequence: CASSSGTSGRGTSEQFF.

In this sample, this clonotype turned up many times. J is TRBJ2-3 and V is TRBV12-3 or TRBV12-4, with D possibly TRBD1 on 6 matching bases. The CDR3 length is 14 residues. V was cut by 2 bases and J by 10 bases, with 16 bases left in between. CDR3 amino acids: CASSLSNAGAAQYF. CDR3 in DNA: TGTGCCAGCAGTTTATCGAACGCAGGGGCCGCGCAGTATTTT.